This T cell receptor beta chain was profiled in a study of T cells after yellow fever vaccination. Template switching with 5'RACE generated the TCR cDNA and added a universal primer site and UMIs. TCRdb called the 5' RACE reads again in MiXCR, with one record for every CDR3 protein. This sample has about 580,000 distinct CDR3 sequences, with less than 20% found just once. V was cut by 10 bases and J by 4 bases, with 16 bases left in between. The CDR3 has 13 amino acids. This clonotype was observed a few times. The sequencing here drew on PBMCs, taken about 5 days after the first yellow fever vaccination. The TCR originated in a man younger than 30 who received the YFV17D yellow fever vaccine. The chain combines TRBV12-3 or TRBV12-4 with TRBJ1-1; no firm D call. The CDR3 nucleotides read TGTGCCACATCCCGCACCTTAGGCACTGAAGCTTTCTTT. Translated: CATSRTLGTEAFF.